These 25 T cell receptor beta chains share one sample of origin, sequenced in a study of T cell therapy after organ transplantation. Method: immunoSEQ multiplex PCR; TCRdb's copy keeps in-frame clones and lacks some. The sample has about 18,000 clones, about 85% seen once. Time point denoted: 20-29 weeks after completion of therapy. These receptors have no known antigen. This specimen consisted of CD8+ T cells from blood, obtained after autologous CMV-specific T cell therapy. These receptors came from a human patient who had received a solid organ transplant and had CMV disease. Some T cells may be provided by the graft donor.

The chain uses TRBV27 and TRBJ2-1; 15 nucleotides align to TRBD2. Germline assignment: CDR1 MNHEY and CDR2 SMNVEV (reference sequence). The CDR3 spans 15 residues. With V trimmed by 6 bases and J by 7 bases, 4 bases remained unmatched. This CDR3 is CASSVGTSGGNEQFF. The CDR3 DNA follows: TGTGCCAGCAGCGTCGGGACTAGCGGGGGGAATGAGCAGTTCTTC.

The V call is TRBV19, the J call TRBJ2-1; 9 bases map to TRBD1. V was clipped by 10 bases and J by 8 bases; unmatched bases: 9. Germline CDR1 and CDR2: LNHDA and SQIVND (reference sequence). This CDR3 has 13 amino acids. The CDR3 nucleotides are TGTGCCACCGACAGGGGGTCGTTGGATGAGCAGTTCTTC. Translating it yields CATDRGSLDEQFF.

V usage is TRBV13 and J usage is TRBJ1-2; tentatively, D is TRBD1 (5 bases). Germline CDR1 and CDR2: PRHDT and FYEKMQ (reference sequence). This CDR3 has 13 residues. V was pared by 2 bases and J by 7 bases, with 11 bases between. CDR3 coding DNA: TGTGCCAGCAGCTTAAGGGGCGAGATTGGCTACACCTTC. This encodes CASSLRGEIGYTF.

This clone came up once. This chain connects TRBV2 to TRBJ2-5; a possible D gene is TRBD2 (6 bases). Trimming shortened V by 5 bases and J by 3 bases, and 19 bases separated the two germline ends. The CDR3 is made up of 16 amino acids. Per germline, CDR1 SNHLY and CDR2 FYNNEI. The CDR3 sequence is CASSPSYQSGEETQYF. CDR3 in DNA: TGTGCCAGCAGTCCTTCATATCAGTCGGGGGAAGAGACCCAGTACTTC.

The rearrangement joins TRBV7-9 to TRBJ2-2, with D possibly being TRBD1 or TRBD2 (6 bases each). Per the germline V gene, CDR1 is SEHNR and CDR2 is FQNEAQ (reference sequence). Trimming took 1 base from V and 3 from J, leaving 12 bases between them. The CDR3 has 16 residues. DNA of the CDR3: TGTGCCAGCAGCTTAGGGTCAGGGGACTACACCGGGGAGCTGTTTTTT. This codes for CASSLGSGDYTGELFF.

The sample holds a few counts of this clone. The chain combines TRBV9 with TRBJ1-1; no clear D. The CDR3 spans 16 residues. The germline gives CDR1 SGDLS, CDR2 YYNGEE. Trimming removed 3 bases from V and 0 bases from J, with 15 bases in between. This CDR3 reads CASSAFGVGMNTEAFF. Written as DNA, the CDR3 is TGTGCCAGCAGCGCCTTCGGGGTGGGGATGAACACTGAAGCTTTCTTT.

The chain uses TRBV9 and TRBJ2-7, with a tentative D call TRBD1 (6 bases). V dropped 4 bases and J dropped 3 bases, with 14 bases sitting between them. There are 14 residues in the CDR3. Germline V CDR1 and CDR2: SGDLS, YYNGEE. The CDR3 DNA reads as TGTGCCAGCAGCTCCCGGGACAACTACTACGAGCAGTACTTC. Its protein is CASSSRDNYYEQYF.

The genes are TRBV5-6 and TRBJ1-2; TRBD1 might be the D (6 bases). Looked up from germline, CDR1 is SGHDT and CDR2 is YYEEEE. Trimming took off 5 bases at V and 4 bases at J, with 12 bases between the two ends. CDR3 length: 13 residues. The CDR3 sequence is CASRGQLIYGYTF. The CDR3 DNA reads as TGTGCCAGCAGAGGACAGTTGATCTATGGCTACACCTTC. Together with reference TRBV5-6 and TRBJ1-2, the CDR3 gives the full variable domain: DAGVTQSPTHLIKTRGQQVTLRCSPKSGHDTVSWYQQALGQGPQFIFQYYEEEERQRGNFPDRFSGHQFPNYSSELNVNALLLGDSALYLCASRGQLIYGYTFGSGTRLTVV.

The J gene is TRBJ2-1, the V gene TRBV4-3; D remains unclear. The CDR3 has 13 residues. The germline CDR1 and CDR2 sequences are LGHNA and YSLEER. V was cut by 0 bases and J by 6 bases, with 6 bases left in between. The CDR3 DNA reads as TGCGCCAGCAGCCAAGATCCGCTCAATGAGCAGTTCTTC. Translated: CASSQDPLNEQFF.

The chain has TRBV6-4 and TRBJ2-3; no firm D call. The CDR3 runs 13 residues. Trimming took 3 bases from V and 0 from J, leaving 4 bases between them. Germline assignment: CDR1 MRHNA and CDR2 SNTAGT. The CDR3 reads CASSEGSTDTQYF. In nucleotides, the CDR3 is TGTGCCAGCAGTGAAGGTAGCACAGATACGCAGTATTTT.

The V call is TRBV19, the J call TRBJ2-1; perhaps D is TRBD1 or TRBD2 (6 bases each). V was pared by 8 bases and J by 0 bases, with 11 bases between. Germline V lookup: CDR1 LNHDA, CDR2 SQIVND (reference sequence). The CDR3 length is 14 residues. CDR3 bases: TGTGCCAGTTCCGAGGGGGGCTCCTACAATGAGCAGTTCTTC. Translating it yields CASSEGGSYNEQFF.

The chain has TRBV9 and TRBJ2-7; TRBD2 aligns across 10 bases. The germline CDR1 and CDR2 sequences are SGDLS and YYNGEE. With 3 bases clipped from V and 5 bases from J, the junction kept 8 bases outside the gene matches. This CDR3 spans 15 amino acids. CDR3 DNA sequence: TGTGCCAGCAGCGAAAGACTAGCGGGTACCCACGAGCAGTACTTC. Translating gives CASSERLAGTHEQYF.

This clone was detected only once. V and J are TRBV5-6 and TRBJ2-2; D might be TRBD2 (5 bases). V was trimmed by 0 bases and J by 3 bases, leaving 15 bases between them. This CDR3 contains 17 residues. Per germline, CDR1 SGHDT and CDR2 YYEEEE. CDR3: CASSLDPFSEYTGELFF. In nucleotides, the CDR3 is TGTGCCAGCAGCTTGGACCCTTTTAGCGAGTACACCGGGGAGCTGTTTTTT.

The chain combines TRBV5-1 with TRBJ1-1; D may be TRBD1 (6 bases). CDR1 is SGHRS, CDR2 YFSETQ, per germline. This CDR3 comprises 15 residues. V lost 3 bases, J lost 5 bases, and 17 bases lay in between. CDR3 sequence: CASSSDRFGMTEAFF. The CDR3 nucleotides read TGCGCCAGCAGCTCTGACAGGTTTGGGATGACTGAAGCTTTCTTT.

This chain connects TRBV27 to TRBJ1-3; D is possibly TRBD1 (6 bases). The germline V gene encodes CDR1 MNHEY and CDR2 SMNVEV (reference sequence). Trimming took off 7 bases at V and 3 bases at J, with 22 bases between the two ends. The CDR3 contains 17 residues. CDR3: CASKGSEGQGLGNTIYF. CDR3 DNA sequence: TGTGCCAGCAAGGGTTCCGAGGGGCAGGGGCTTGGAAACACCATATATTTT.

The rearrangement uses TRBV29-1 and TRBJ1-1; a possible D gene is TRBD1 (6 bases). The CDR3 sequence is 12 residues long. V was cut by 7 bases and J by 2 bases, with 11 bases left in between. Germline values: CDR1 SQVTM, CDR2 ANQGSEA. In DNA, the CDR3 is TGCAGCGGGTTGACAGGAAACACTGAAGCTTTCTTT. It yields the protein CSGLTGNTEAFF.

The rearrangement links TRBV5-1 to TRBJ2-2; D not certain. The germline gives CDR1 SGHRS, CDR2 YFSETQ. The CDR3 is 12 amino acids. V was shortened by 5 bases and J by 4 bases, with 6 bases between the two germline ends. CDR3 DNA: TGCGCCAGCAGTCAGAGCACCGGGGAGCTGTTTTTT. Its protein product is CASSQSTGELFF.

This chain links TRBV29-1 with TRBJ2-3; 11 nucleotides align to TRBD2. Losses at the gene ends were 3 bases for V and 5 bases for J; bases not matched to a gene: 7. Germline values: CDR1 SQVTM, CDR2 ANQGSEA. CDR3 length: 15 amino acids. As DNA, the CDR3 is TGCAGCGTTGAGGTGGGCCTAGCGGGAGGAGATACGCAGTATTTT. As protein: CSVEVGLAGGDTQYF.

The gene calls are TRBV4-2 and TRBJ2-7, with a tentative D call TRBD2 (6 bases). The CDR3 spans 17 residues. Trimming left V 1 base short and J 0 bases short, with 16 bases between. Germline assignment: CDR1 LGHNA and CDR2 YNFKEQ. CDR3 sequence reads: CASSQALEGPSSYEQYF. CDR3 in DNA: TGTGCCAGCAGCCAAGCTTTGGAGGGACCCAGCTCCTACGAGCAGTACTTC.

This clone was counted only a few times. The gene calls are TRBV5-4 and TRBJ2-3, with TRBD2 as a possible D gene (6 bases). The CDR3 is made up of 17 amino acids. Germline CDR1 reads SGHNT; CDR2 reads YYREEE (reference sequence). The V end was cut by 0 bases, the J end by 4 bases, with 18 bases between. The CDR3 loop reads CASSLDVRDFVADTQYF. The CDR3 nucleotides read TGTGCCAGCAGCTTGGACGTCCGGGACTTTGTCGCAGATACGCAGTATTTT.

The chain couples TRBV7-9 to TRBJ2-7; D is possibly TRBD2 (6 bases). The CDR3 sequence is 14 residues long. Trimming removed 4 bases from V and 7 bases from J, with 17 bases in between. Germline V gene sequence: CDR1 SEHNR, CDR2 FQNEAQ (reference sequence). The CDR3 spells CASSYSRDSQEQYF. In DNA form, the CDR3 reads TGTGCCAGCAGCTACTCCCGGGACTCCCAGGAGCAGTACTTC. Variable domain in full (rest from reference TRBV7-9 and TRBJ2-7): DTGVSQNPRHKITKRGQNVTFRCDPISEHNRLYWYRQTLGQGPEFLTYFQNEAQLEKSRLLSDRFSAERPKGSFSTLEIQRTEQGDSAMYLCASSYSRDSQEQYFGPGTRLTVT.

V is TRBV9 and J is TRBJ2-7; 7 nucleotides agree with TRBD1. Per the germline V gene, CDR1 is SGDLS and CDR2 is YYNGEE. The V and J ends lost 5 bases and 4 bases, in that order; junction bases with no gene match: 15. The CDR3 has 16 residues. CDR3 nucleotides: TGTGCCAGCAGTGAAAGCCACGGGACAGAGAATTACGAGCAGTACTTC. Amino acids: CASSESHGTENYEQYF. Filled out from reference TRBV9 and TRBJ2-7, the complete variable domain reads DSGVTQTPKHLITATGQRVTLRCSPRSGDLSVYWYQQSLDQGLQFLIQYYNGEERAKGNILERFSAQQFPDLHSELNLSSLELGDSALYFCASSESHGTENYEQYFGPGTRLTVT.

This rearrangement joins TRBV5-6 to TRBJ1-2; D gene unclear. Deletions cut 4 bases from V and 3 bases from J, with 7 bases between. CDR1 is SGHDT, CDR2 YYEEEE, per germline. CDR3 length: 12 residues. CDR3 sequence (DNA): TGTGCCAGCAGCAGAAGGCACTATGGCTACACCTTC. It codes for CASSRRHYGYTF.

The chain's CDR3 is CASSSKEGRATDTQYF. CDR3 bases: TGTGCCAGCAGCTCGAAGGAGGGGAGGGCTACAGATACGCAGTATTTT. This chain uses TRBV9 with TRBJ2-3; 7 nucleotides align to TRBD2. The CDR3 is made up of 16 amino acids. The trim removed 4 bases at V and 3 bases at J, leaving 11 bases unmatched. Germline CDR1 SGDLS, CDR2 YYNGEE.

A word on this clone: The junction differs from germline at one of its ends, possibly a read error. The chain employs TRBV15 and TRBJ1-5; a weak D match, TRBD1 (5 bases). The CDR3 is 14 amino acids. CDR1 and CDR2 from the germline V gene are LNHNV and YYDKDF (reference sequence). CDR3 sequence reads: CAISTGYSNQPQHF. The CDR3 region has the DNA TGTGCCATCAGCACAGGCTATAGCAATCAGCCCCAGCATTTT.